The clone carrying this TCR beta chain was observed a few times. Its antigen is still unknown. One end of the junction fails to match germline, which may point to a read error. The CDR3 has 15 amino acids. Germline values: CDR1 MNHEY, CDR2 SVGEGT. The data derive from a study of CD8+CD57+ T cells in acquired aplastic anemia. Looking at the study overall: Healthy-donor CD4+ cells averaged about 10 million reads. General study points: Patients had fewer than 35 CD8+ CDR3 sequences in common with controls (the shared set). Simpson's diversity of CD8+ cells was not significantly different in patients compared with controls.

TCR beta VDJ and CDR3 were profiled, and genomic DNA was the template. One entry per CDR3 protein, called by TCRdb with MiXCR from the reads. Here the sample spans around 130,000 distinct CDR3 sequences, roughly 50% being singletons. The sequencing sample was made of sorted CD4+, CD8+, or CD8+CD57+ T cells (not recorded which) from PBMCs. This sequence joins TRBV6-2 or TRBV6-3 and TRBJ2-5; either TRBD1 or TRBD2 may fit D (5 bases each). This TCR was sampled from a human donor in good health, serving as a control. CDR3 nucleotide sequence: TGTGCCAGCAGTTACGGGTGGGGGTACCAAGGGACCCAGTACTTC. Amino acid sequence: CASSYGWGYQGTQYF.